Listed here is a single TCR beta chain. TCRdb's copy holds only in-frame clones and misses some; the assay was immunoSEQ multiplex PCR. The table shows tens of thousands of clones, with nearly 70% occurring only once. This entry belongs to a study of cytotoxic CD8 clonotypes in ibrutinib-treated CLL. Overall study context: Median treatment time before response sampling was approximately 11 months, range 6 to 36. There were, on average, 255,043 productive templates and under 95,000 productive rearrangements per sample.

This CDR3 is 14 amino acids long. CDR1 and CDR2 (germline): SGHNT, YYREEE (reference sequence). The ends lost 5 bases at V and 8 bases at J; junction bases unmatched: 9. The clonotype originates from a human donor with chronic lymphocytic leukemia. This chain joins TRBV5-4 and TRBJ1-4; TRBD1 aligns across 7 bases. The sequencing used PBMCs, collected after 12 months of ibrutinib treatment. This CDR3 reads CASRSREQGEKLFF. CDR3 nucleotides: TGTGCCAGCAGATCGAGGGAACAGGGGGAAAAACTGTTTTTT.